This T cell receptor (beta chain) comes out of a study of tumor and adjacent non-tumor tissue in lung cancer. The wider study: Patients were aged roughly 30 to 76, roughly 9 men and roughly 5 women, stage I to III.

Study results and caveats: Tumor tissue had significantly higher TCR diversity than normal lung. Normal lung showed higher cumulative top 100 clone frequency than tumor.

This clonotype occurred a few times. Its antigen is still unknown. Possible read error: a much larger clone is one base away. The library came from three nested PCR rounds adapted from ARM-PCR protocols. TCRdb re-analysed the multiplex PCR reads in MiXCR, keeping a single row per CDR3 protein. The profile shows 60,000 or so distinct CDR3 sequences, about 63% of them singletons. No cell sorting was done before RNA was extracted from the tissue. Distant lung tissue was collected more than 3 cm away from the tumor edge. Newly diagnosed lung cancer patients had thoracic surgery in China, August–late 2014, without prior chemotherapy. Looked up from germline, CDR1 is MRHNA and CDR2 is SNTAGT. This CDR3 has 12 residues.

This TCR derives from a man between 65 and 85 years old with non-small cell lung cancer. The V gene is TRBV6-4, the J gene TRBJ1-1; a weak D match, TRBD1 (6 bases). The specimen was distant non-tumor lung tissue. CDR3 amino acids: CANSNNDREAFF. CDR3 DNA sequence: TGTGCCAACAGTAACAACGACAGGGAAGCTTTCTTT.